The 30 T cell receptor beta chains in this list originate from one sample, sequenced in a study of T cell changes during pregnancy in multiple sclerosis. Only in-frame clones appear in the TCRdb table, and some are missing; sequencing was by immunoSEQ multiplex PCR. The sample has over 10,000 clones, about 95% seen once. The sequencing used CD4+ T cells from peripheral blood mononuclear cells, collected before pregnancy. All receptors come from a female donor with multiple sclerosis, enrolled in a pregnancy study.

V is TRBV10-3 and J is TRBJ1-3; 9 bases align to TRBD1. Trimming at V came to 6 bases and at J to 1 base, leaving 7 bases not matched to a gene. Germline loops: CDR1 ENHRY, CDR2 SYGVKD. There are 16 residues in the CDR3. The CDR3 loop reads CAIRGTGSASGNTIYF. DNA for the CDR3: TGTGCCATCAGGGGGACAGGGAGTGCTTCTGGAAACACCATATATTTT.

The chain uses TRBV27 and TRBJ1-2; 7 positions agree with TRBD1. CDR1 is MNHEY, CDR2 SMNVEV, per germline (reference sequence). J lost 8 bases, V lost 6 bases, and 18 bases had no gene match. The CDR3 has 16 residues. The CDR3 nucleotides read TGTGCCAGCAGCCGCTTAGGGGGCTCTCCTTTCGGAGGCTACACCTTC. Protein: CASSRLGGSPFGGYTF.

The chain employs TRBV6-5 and TRBJ1-5; TRBD1 agrees at 8 bases. The CDR3 is 14 residues long. The V gene end was trimmed by 6 bases and the J gene end by 5 bases; junction bases not matched to a gene: 6. Germline V gene data show CDR1 as MNHEY and CDR2 as SVGAGI. The DNA of the CDR3 is TGTGCCAGCAGCACCATGACAGGGGATCAGCCCCAGCATTTT. The encoded protein is CASSTMTGDQPQHF.

The rearrangement uses TRBV6-1 and TRBJ2-7, with TRBD1 matching over 8 bases. V lost 6 bases and J lost 3; bases outside the gene matches: 7. CDR3 size: 14 residues. CDR1 and CDR2 (germline): MNHNS, SASEGT. CDR3 in DNA: TGTGCCAGCAGGCGGACAGGGCTGCTCTACGAGCAGTACTTC. Translated: CASRRTGLLYEQYF.

This sequence joins TRBV15 and TRBJ1-2, with 8 bases that match TRBD1. Germline V CDR1 and CDR2: LNHNV, YYDKDF (reference sequence). CDR3 length: 14 amino acids. The junction had 4 bases not matched to a gene; V was cut back by 1 base and J by 6 bases. CDR3 sequence: CATSRVEQGDGYTF. In DNA form, the CDR3 reads TGTGCCACCAGCAGAGTCGAACAGGGGGATGGCTACACCTTC.

The V call is TRBV6-1, the J call TRBJ1-1; unclear D gene. The CDR3 is 14 residues long. V was shortened by 2 bases and J by 1 base, with 8 bases between the two germline ends. Germline V gene lookup returns CDR1 MNHNS and CDR2 SASEGT. The CDR3 loop reads CASSELAGNTEAFF. CDR3 nucleotide sequence: TGTGCCAGCAGTGAATTGGCGGGGAACACTGAAGCTTTCTTT.

The chain recombines TRBV15 with TRBJ2-3; D is possibly TRBD1 (5 bases). Germline values: CDR1 LNHNV, CDR2 YYDKDF (reference sequence). The CDR3 is 15 residues long. Between the trimmed V and J ends, which lost 3 bases and 1 base, there was a span of 11 bases. The CDR3 DNA reads as TGTGCCACCAGCAGGGGGCCCATTGGCACAGATACGCAGTATTTT. Translated, it gives CATSRGPIGTDTQYF.

The CDR3 coding sequence is TGTGCCAGCTCTGTTCTTGTGGGACAGGGTGACGAGCAGTACTTC. It codes for CASSVLVGQGDEQYF. The V and J genes are TRBV18 and TRBJ2-7, with 9 bases matching TRBD1. CDR3 length: 15 residues. V was pared by 6 bases and J by 5 bases, with 11 bases of the junction left unmatched. The germline V gene encodes CDR1 KGHSH and CDR2 LQKENI. Variable domain in full (rest from reference TRBV18 and TRBJ2-7): NAGVMQNPRHLVRRRGQEARLRCSPMKGHSHVYWYRQLPEEGLKFMVYLQKENIIDESGMPKERFSAEFPKEGPSILRIQQVVRGDSAAYFCASSVLVGQGDEQYFGPGTRLTVT.

The J gene is TRBJ2-1, the V gene TRBV7-9; TRBD2 aligns across 10 bases. The CDR3 spans 16 residues. Germline assignment: CDR1 SEHNR and CDR2 FQNEAQ (reference sequence). After removal of 5 bases from V and 6 bases from J, the junction contained 10 bases not matched to a gene. The CDR3 here is CASSARLSGGVNEQFF. Written as DNA, the CDR3 is TGTGCCAGCAGCGCCCGACTGAGCGGGGGGGTCAATGAGCAGTTCTTC.

The V call is TRBV12-5, the J call TRBJ2-4; D is possibly TRBD1 (5 bases). The V gene's germline CDR1 is LGHNT and CDR2 FRNRAP. CDR3 length equals 17 residues. Trimming removed 1 base from V and 2 bases from J, with 15 bases in between. CDR3 residues: CASGLGQGMGTKNIQYF. CDR3 nucleotide sequence: TGTGCTAGTGGTTTGGGCCAGGGTATGGGGACCAAAAACATTCAGTACTTC.

The chain has TRBV6-6 and TRBJ2-7, with 7 positions matching TRBD2. V lost 0 bases and J lost 4; bases outside the gene matches: 6. CDR1 and CDR2 (germline): MNHNY, SVGAGI (reference sequence). The CDR3 has 15 residues. This chain's CDR3 is CASSYSFRAGYEQYF. In DNA form, the CDR3 reads TGTGCCAGCAGTTACTCGTTCCGAGCGGGGTACGAGCAGTACTTC.

The V and J genes are TRBV30 and TRBJ1-4; TRBD1 agrees at 7 bases. Germline assignment: CDR1 GTSNPN and CDR2 SVGIG (reference sequence). CDR3 size: 14 residues. Trimming cost V 2 bases and J 8 bases; bases outside gene matches: 8. In nucleotides, the CDR3 is TGTGCCTGGAGTCCATCCTCGACAGGGGAAAAACTGTTTTTT. It yields the protein CAWSPSSTGEKLFF.

A single count supports this clone. The chain carries TRBV7-2 and TRBJ2-1, with D maybe TRBD1 (5 bases). Germline values: CDR1 SGHTA, CDR2 FQGNSA. V lost 6 bases to trimming and J lost 3 bases, with 12 bases between them. This CDR3 contains 14 residues. CDR3 loop: CASRPLDNYNEQFF. CDR3 sequence (DNA): TGTGCCAGCAGACCCCTGGACAACTACAATGAGCAGTTCTTC.

The V and J genes are TRBV5-6 and TRBJ2-5, with D maybe TRBD2 (5 bases). Trimming cost V 1 base and J 0 bases, with 13 bases left between them. The CDR3 totals 16 residues. Germline CDR1 and CDR2: SGHDT and YYEEEE. DNA for the CDR3: TGTGCCAGCAGCTTGTTGTCTTCCGGGGACCAAGAGACCCAGTACTTC. Translated, it gives CASSLLSSGDQETQYF. The whole variable domain, filled in from reference TRBV5-6 and TRBJ2-5, reads DAGVTQSPTHLIKTRGQQVTLRCSPKSGHDTVSWYQQALGQGPQFIFQYYEEEERQRGNFPDRFSGHQFPNYSSELNVNALLLGDSALYLCASSLLSSGDQETQYFGPGTRLLVL.

V usage is TRBV2 and J usage is TRBJ2-7; D remains ambiguous. In germline, CDR1 is SNHLY, CDR2 FYNNEI. Deletions cut 0 bases from V and 3 bases from J, with 18 bases between. There are 17 residues in the CDR3. In nucleotides, the CDR3 is TGTGCCAGCAGTGAAGCGCTTCGTGGTGTACAGATCTACGAGCAGTACTTC. As protein: CASSEALRGVQIYEQYF.

This clone was found once. The chain couples TRBV6-5 to TRBJ1-5; 9 bases map to TRBD1. The trim removed 6 bases at V and 4 bases at J, leaving 4 bases unmatched. Germline V gene sequence: CDR1 MNHEY, CDR2 SVGAGI. This CDR3 is built from 14 residues. CDR3 residues: CASRGQGINQPQHF. CDR3 nucleotides: TGTGCCAGCAGAGGACAGGGGATTAATCAGCCCCAGCATTTT.

This chain connects TRBV7-2 to TRBJ1-4; possible D gene TRBD1, 5 bases. The CDR3 sequence is 15 residues long. Between the trimmed V and J ends, which lost 1 base and 7 bases, there was a span of 13 bases. Germline assignment: CDR1 SGHTA and CDR2 FQGNSA. For the CDR3, the DNA is TGTGCCAGCAGCTTAGTCGCTCTGGGGGGTGAAAAACTGTTTTTT. Protein product: CASSLVALGGEKLFF.

The chain links TRBV18 to TRBJ2-5; 11 bases map to TRBD2. The CDR3 is 17 amino acids. V gave up 1 base and J gave up 2 bases; unmatched junction bases: 6. Germline assignment: CDR1 KGHSH and CDR2 LQKENI. The CDR3 nucleotides are TGTGCCAGCTCACCACGTGGAATAGCGGGGGGGCAAGAGACCCAGTACTTC. The encoded protein is CASSPRGIAGGQETQYF.

The chain combines TRBV27 with TRBJ2-7; weak D call: TRBD2 (5 bases). Germline values: CDR1 MNHEY, CDR2 SMNVEV (reference sequence). The CDR3 runs to 12 residues. V was shortened by 4 bases and J by 4 bases, with 8 bases between the two germline ends. The CDR3 region has the DNA TGTGCCAGCAGTTACACGGGGTACGAGCAGTACTTC. This codes for CASSYTGYEQYF.

V is TRBV9 and J is TRBJ2-2, with D possibly matching TRBD1 (6 bases). V dropped 0 bases and J dropped 3 bases, with 9 bases sitting between them. The CDR3 is 15 residues long. Per germline, CDR1 SGDLS and CDR2 YYNGEE. CDR3 sequence reads: CASSVGGHHTGELFF. The CDR3 region has the DNA TGTGCCAGCAGCGTAGGGGGGCACCACACCGGGGAGCTGTTTTTT.

The chain is built from TRBV27 and TRBJ1-2; 7 bases match TRBD1. J lost 1 base, V lost 2 bases, and 4 bases had no gene match. In germline, CDR1 is MNHEY, CDR2 SMNVEV (reference sequence). CDR3 length: 15 residues. CDR3 in DNA: TGTGCCAGCAGTTTAACGGGACAGCTTAACTATGGCTACACCTTC. It translates to CASSLTGQLNYGYTF.

The gene calls are TRBV13 and TRBJ2-3, with 8 bases fitting TRBD2. With V trimmed by 0 bases and J by 2 bases, 4 bases remained unmatched. Germline CDR1 PRHDT, CDR2 FYEKMQ (reference sequence). The CDR3 has 16 residues. The CDR3 loop reads CASSLGAGGFTDTQYF. Here the CDR3 DNA reads TGTGCCAGCAGCTTAGGCGCGGGGGGCTTCACAGATACGCAGTATTTT.

This clone occurred once. This rearrangement joins TRBV2 to TRBJ1-2, with TRBD1 as a possible D gene (5 bases). CDR1 and CDR2 from the germline V gene are SNHLY and FYNNEI. Trimming cost V 6 bases and J 4 bases, with 12 bases left between them. The CDR3 has 13 amino acids. CDR3 residues: CASRNRDSYGYTF. The CDR3 bases are TGTGCCAGCAGAAACCGCGACAGCTATGGCTACACCTTC.

This rearrangement joins TRBV19 to TRBJ1-1; D unclear. V was clipped by 0 bases and J by 7 bases, with 9 bases between them. The germline gives CDR1 LNHDA, CDR2 SQIVND (reference sequence). The CDR3 contains 13 residues. The CDR3 nucleotides read TGTGCCAGTAGTATAGAGCGGAACGGTGAAGCTTTCTTT. It is translated as CASSIERNGEAFF.

This chain connects TRBV19 to TRBJ2-7, with TRBD2 identical over 9 bases. Germline CDR1 is LNHDA and CDR2 is SQIVND (reference sequence). This CDR3 has 18 residues. J gave up 1 base and V 5 bases, and 15 bases lay outside the gene matches. This CDR3 is CASSPNRRQTSGSYEQYF. In DNA, the CDR3 is TGTGCCAGTAGTCCAAACCGGAGACAGACTAGCGGTTCCTACGAGCAGTACTTC.

The chain combines TRBV15 with TRBJ1-4; 9 bases are shared with TRBD1. Germline CDR1 is LNHNV and CDR2 is YYDKDF (reference sequence). The J segment lost 4 bases and the V segment lost 2 bases, leaving 11 bases of the junction unmatched. The CDR3 runs to 18 residues. CDR3 nucleotides: TGTGCCACCAGCAGATCGGACAGGGGATTGGTTCTTAATGAAAAACTGTTTTTT. Its translation: CATSRSDRGLVLNEKLFF.

V is TRBV7-8 and J is TRBJ2-7, with D perhaps TRBD2 (5 bases). This CDR3 spans 14 amino acids. The V end was cut by 5 bases, the J end by 3 bases, with 14 bases between. Germline loops: CDR1 SGHVS, CDR2 FQNEAQ. The CDR3 coding sequence is TGTGCCAGCAGCCCGACTACGGTGGTCTACGAGCAGTACTTC. Residues: CASSPTTVVYEQYF.

The chain is built from TRBV4-2 and TRBJ2-1, with TRBD2 matching over 16 bases. This CDR3 has 19 amino acids. The V gene's germline CDR1 is LGHNA and CDR2 YNFKEQ. After removal of 1 base from V and 0 bases from J, the junction contained 3 bases not matched to a gene. The DNA for the CDR3 is TGTGCCAGCAGCCAAGGGGGACTAGCGGGGGGGCCCTCCTACAATGAGCAGTTCTTC. It is translated as CASSQGGLAGGPSYNEQFF.

The chain has TRBV7-9 and TRBJ2-1; D is unresolved. The germline V and J ends were trimmed by 5 bases and 7 bases, with 12 bases remaining between them. Germline loops: CDR1 SEHNR, CDR2 FQNEAQ (reference sequence). The CDR3 is 13 residues long. The CDR3, as DNA: TGTGCCAGCAGCCCCACGAGTCGGAATGAGCAGTTCTTC. Encoded protein: CASSPTSRNEQFF.

This clone was counted a single time. The V gene is TRBV7-2, the J gene TRBJ2-5, with 9 positions matching TRBD2. J lost 1 base, V lost 3 bases, and 3 bases had no gene match. Germline V lookup: CDR1 SGHTA, CDR2 FQGNSA. The CDR3 is 15 residues long. Here the CDR3 DNA reads TGTGCCAGCAGCTTGAGCGGGGGGACCCAAGAGACCCAGTACTTC. It codes for CASSLSGGTQETQYF.